One sample yielded the 25 T cell receptor beta chains listed below, sequenced in a study of T-cell reconstitution after alpha-beta-depleted transplantation in children. Library preparation (for TCRbeta) was performed with unique molecular identifiers. TCRdb independently ran MiXCR on the PCR reads; one entry per CDR3 protein. Here the sample spans some 300,000 distinct CDR3 sequences, over 9% being singletons. Sequenced material: PBMCs, taken before TCRalphabeta/CD19-depleted stem cell transplant. All receptors derive from a boy in the first two years of life with acute myeloid leukemia, due to receive a stem cell transplant.

This clonotype was seen ten or more times. The V gene is TRBV15, the J gene TRBJ2-7, with 11 bases matching TRBD2. There are 15 residues in the CDR3. In germline, CDR1 is LNHNV, CDR2 YYDKDF (reference sequence). V dropped 0 bases and J dropped 9; count of bases not matched to a gene: 7. In nucleotides, the CDR3 is TGTGCCACCAGCAGAGAGGCTAGCGGGAGGACTTGGCAGTACTTC. It is translated as CATSREASGRTWQYF.

In its sample, this clonotype was seen many times. The chain links TRBV27 to TRBJ2-7, with TRBD2 matching over 10 bases. Germline V gene sequence: CDR1 MNHEY, CDR2 SMNVEV (reference sequence). The V gene end was trimmed by 9 bases and the J gene end by 2 bases; junction bases not matched to a gene: 13. The CDR3 is 16 amino acids. The CDR3 DNA reads as TGTGCCAGTTCCAATACCCGGACTAGCGGAACCTACGAGCAGTACTTC. Residues: CASSNTRTSGTYEQYF.

This clonotype came up many times. The genes are TRBV9 and TRBJ2-2, with TRBD2 as a possible D gene (6 bases). Trimming took 3 bases from V and 1 from J, leaving 13 bases between them. Germline V gives CDR1 SGDLS, CDR2 YYNGEE. CDR3 length equals 16 residues. CDR3 in DNA: TGTGCCAGCAGCGCAAGTAGCGGAAAGAACACCGGGGAGCTGTTTTTT. It yields the protein CASSASSGKNTGELFF.

This clonotype was counted many times. The chain couples TRBV6-6 to TRBJ2-7; the match to TRBD2 covers 8 bases. CDR1 and CDR2 from the germline V gene are MNHNY and SVGAGI (reference sequence). The V segment lost 8 bases and the J segment 2 bases; nucleotides outside the gene matches: 5. The CDR3 has 13 residues. The CDR3 reads CASRGRTTYEQYF. CDR3 coding DNA: TGTGCCAGCCGCGGGAGGACCACCTACGAGCAGTACTTC.

There are many counts of this clonotype. The V gene is TRBV5-1, the J gene TRBJ2-7; 7 nucleotides match TRBD1. Germline V gives CDR1 SGHRS, CDR2 YFSETQ. The CDR3 covers 14 residues. J was trimmed by 2 bases and V by 4 bases; bases with no gene match: 6. CDR3 sequence (DNA): TGCGCCAGCAGCCCGGACAGGTTCGCCTACGAGCAGTACTTC. This gives the protein CASSPDRFAYEQYF.

This clonotype showed up many times. The chain joins TRBV20-1 to TRBJ2-7; 8 bases are shared with TRBD1. Germline CDR1 DFQATT, CDR2 SNEGSKA (reference sequence). V gave up 3 bases and J gave up 0 bases; unmatched junction bases: 7. The CDR3 runs 15 residues. Here the CDR3 reads CSASAGQAASYEQYF. CDR3 bases: TGCAGTGCTAGTGCGGGACAGGCCGCCTCCTACGAGCAGTACTTC.

There are many counts of this clonotype. The J gene is TRBJ1-1, the V gene TRBV5-1; D is possibly TRBD1 (5 bases). In germline, CDR1 is SGHRS, CDR2 YFSETQ. The CDR3 runs 14 residues. V was pared by 7 bases and J by 2 bases, with 15 bases between. In DNA form, the CDR3 reads TGCGCCAGCGGCAGCTCAGGGACCAACACTGAAGCTTTCTTT. It is translated as CASGSSGTNTEAFF.

This clonotype was observed at least ten times. The chain joins TRBV2 to TRBJ2-1; 7 bases are shared with TRBD1. V lost 5 bases to trimming and J lost 8 bases; unmatched junction nucleotides: 12. The length of the CDR3 is 15 residues. In germline, CDR1 is SNHLY, CDR2 FYNNEI. CDR3 bases: TGTGCCAGCAGTATGACAGGGTGGGACCCGGATGAGCAGTTCTTC. It encodes CASSMTGWDPDEQFF.

This clonotype was picked up many times. V and J are TRBV7-9 and TRBJ1-5, with a possible D match to TRBD1 (6 bases). Germline V gene data show CDR1 as SEHNR and CDR2 as FQNEAQ (reference sequence). The CDR3 has 15 amino acids. Between the trimmed V and J ends, which lost 6 bases and 4 bases, there was a span of 16 bases. CDR3 DNA sequence: TGTGCCAGCAGACTCGACGGGACACCTAATCAGCCCCAGCATTTT. Amino acids: CASRLDGTPNQPQHF.

This clonotype was counted ten times or more. This chain links TRBV7-2 with TRBJ2-7, with 9 bases that match TRBD1. V was clipped by 5 bases and J by 11 bases; unmatched bases: 10. Germline V gene data show CDR1 as SGHTA and CDR2 as FQGNSA. The CDR3 loop spans 13 amino acids. DNA of the CDR3: TGTGCCAGCAGCCGCGGGGACAGGGCCGTAGAGTACTTC. It encodes CASSRGDRAVEYF.

In this sample, this clonotype turned up many times. The rearrangement links TRBV5-1 to TRBJ2-1; no clear D. Germline CDR1 reads SGHRS; CDR2 reads YFSETQ. The CDR3 spans 14 residues. Trimming removed 0 bases at V and 5 bases at J, with 9 bases between. CDR3 DNA sequence: TGCGCCAGCAGCTTGGGGCTATCCAACAATGAGCAGTTCTTC. Amino acids: CASSLGLSNNEQFF.

This clonotype was recorded at least ten times. The CDR3 is CSARLAGDTQYF. CDR3 coding DNA: TGCAGTGCTAGACTAGCGGGAGATACGCAGTATTTT. V usage is TRBV20-1 and J usage is TRBJ2-3, with 8 bases lining up with TRBD2. The germline V gene encodes CDR1 DFQATT and CDR2 SNEGSKA (reference sequence). The trim removed 2 bases at V and 5 bases at J, leaving 0 bases unmatched. The CDR3 sequence is 12 residues long.

The sample holds many counts of this clonotype. The chain is built from TRBV29-1 and TRBJ1-2, with D tentatively TRBD1 (5 bases). The CDR3 is 15 residues long. Trimming took off 2 bases at V and 0 bases at J, with 13 bases between the two ends. The germline V gene encodes CDR1 SQVTM and CDR2 ANQGSEA. The CDR3 loop is CSVEIRDASNYGYTF. The CDR3 region has the DNA TGCAGCGTTGAAATTCGGGACGCTTCTAACTATGGCTACACCTTC. Supplemented by reference TRBV29-1 and TRBJ1-2, the full variable domain reads SAVISQKPSRDICQRGTSLTIQCQVDSQVTMMFWYRQQPGQSLTLIATANQGSEATYESGFVIDKFPISRPNLTFSTLTVSNMSPEDSSIYLCSVEIRDASNYGYTFGSGTRLTVV.

In this sample, this clonotype turned up a few times. This sequence joins TRBV12-3 or TRBV12-4 and TRBJ2-4, with 10 positions matching TRBD2. V lost 3 bases and J lost 15; bases outside the gene matches: 14. CDR3 size: 15 residues. The CDR3 DNA is TGTGCCAGCAGTTTCTCTAGCGGGGGCCCGCTTCTGAGGTACTTC. This encodes CASSFSSGGPLLRYF.

In its sample, this clonotype was seen a few times. This rearrangement joins TRBV12-3 or TRBV12-4 to TRBJ1-2; 8 bases map to TRBD1. The CDR3 covers 15 residues. V trimming: 8 bases; J trimming: 3 bases; junction bases outside the gene matches: 11. The CDR3 nucleotides are TGTGCCAGCGTATCGCCGACAGGGGATGACTATGGCTACACCTTC. This codes for CASVSPTGDDYGYTF.

Ten or more counts support this clonotype. V is TRBV24-1 and J is TRBJ2-3, with TRBD2 matching 8 bases. The germline V gene encodes CDR1 KGHDR and CDR2 SFDVKD. CDR3 length: 14 residues. J gave up 4 bases and V 6 bases, and 5 bases lay outside the gene matches. The CDR3 DNA reads as TGTGCCACCAGTTCCGGGGGGGTGGCAGATACGCAGTATTTT. This codes for CATSSGGVADTQYF.

The chain recombines TRBV5-1 with TRBJ2-3; D remains ambiguous. V lost 3 bases and J 3 bases, leaving 8 bases between the germline ends. CDR3 length: 13 amino acids. CDR1 and CDR2 (germline): SGHRS, YFSETQ. The CDR3 spells CASSSRRTDTQYF. CDR3 DNA: TGCGCCAGCAGCTCGAGACGGACAGATACGCAGTATTTT.

This clonotype was counted ten times or more. The chain couples TRBV25-1 to TRBJ1-1; D uncertain. The germline V and J ends were trimmed by 2 bases and 5 bases, with 3 bases remaining between them. The CDR3 length is 11 residues. The germline V gene has CDR1 MGHDK and CDR2 SYGVNS. The CDR3 DNA reads TGTGCCAGCAGTGAAATAACTGAAGCTTTCTTT. This sequence encodes CASSEITEAFF.

The table lists this clonotype with many counts. The V call is TRBV24-1, the J call TRBJ2-1; the D gene is possibly TRBD2 (6 bases). From germline, CDR1 is KGHDR and CDR2 SFDVKD. The CDR3 loop spans 16 amino acids. Trimming removed 0 bases at V and 3 bases at J, with 11 bases between. CDR3 nucleotides: TGTGCCACCAGTGATTTGGGGAGCGGGCGCTACAATGAGCAGTTCTTC. This encodes CATSDLGSGRYNEQFF.

This clonotype was observed many times. The chain uses TRBV3-1 and TRBJ2-1; TRBD1 or TRBD2 may be the D gene (5 bases each). Germline V gene data show CDR1 as LGHDT and CDR2 as YNNKEL (reference sequence). The CDR3 sequence is 13 residues long. The CDR3 nucleotides read TGTGGGACGGGGCGGAGTTCGGACAATGAGCAGTTCTTC. Translation gives CGTGRSSDNEQFF.

This clonotype appeared many times. The rearrangement joins TRBV28 to TRBJ2-7; 9 bases line up with TRBD2. CDR3 length: 15 amino acids. The junction had 12 bases not matched to a gene; V was cut back by 5 bases and J by 7 bases. CDR1 is MDHEN and CDR2 is SYDVKM in the germline V gene. CDR3 region: CASSPRASGTWEQYF. The CDR3 nucleotides are TGTGCCAGCAGTCCTCGGGCTAGCGGGACGTGGGAGCAGTACTTC.

This clonotype appeared many times. J is TRBJ2-5 and V is TRBV5-1; 10 bases are a match to TRBD1. Germline V gene sequence: CDR1 SGHRS, CDR2 YFSETQ. Trimming took 4 bases from V and 3 from J; bases not matched to a gene: 6. The CDR3 runs to 15 residues. The CDR3 DNA follows: TGCGCCAGCAGCACCCGGGACAGGGGAGAAGAGACCCAGTACTTC. This translates into CASSTRDRGEETQYF.

Many counts were recorded for this clonotype. The chain carries TRBV20-1 and TRBJ2-1; D tentatively fits TRBD1 or TRBD2 (5 bases each). The germline V gene encodes CDR1 DFQATT and CDR2 SNEGSKA (reference sequence). The CDR3 contains 13 residues. V was trimmed by 3 bases and J by 0 bases, leaving 6 bases between them. CDR3 protein: CSARRGSYNEQFF. Written as DNA, the CDR3 is TGCAGTGCTAGGAGGGGCTCCTACAATGAGCAGTTCTTC.

This clonotype showed up many times. The rearrangement joins TRBV6-5 to TRBJ1-2, with 9 bases aligning to TRBD1. Germline V gives CDR1 MNHEY, CDR2 SVGAGI. This CDR3 is 13 amino acids long. J lost 7 bases, V lost 4 bases, and 4 bases had no gene match. The CDR3 DNA reads TGTGCCAGCAGTTTACAGGGGGCGCTTGGCTACACCTTC. It codes for CASSLQGALGYTF.

This clonotype has at least ten counts. CDR3 sequence: CAISESGSTRAKNIQYF. As DNA, the CDR3 is TGTGCCATCAGTGAGTCGGGGTCCACTAGAGCCAAAAACATTCAGTACTTC. The V and J genes are TRBV10-3 and TRBJ2-4, with D maybe TRBD2 (5 bases). CDR1 and CDR2 from the germline V gene are ENHRY and SYGVKD. The germline V and J ends were trimmed by 0 bases and 0 bases, with 12 bases remaining between them. The length of the CDR3 is 17 residues.